This T cell receptor (beta chain) was retrieved from a study of blood T cell repertoires in COVID-19. Study as a whole: T cells, B-cell-depleted T cells, or PBMCs provided the cDNA or gDNA that served as material.

The CDR3 spans 14 residues. Germline CDR1 and CDR2: GTSNPN and SVGIG (reference sequence). V lost 4 bases, J lost 7 bases, and 16 bases lay in between. Authors' analysis steps: Scientists estimated how many nucleated cells there were by amplifying reference gene primers. Produced via immunoSEQ multiplex PCR; TCRdb's table is partial and in-frame only. V and J calls and clone size are those listed in that table; D and trimming were worked out from the DNA. The table includes roughly 100,000 clones, 85% to 90% detected once. The clonotype originates from a man aged 50 to 59 with acute or convalescent COVID-19. The sample comprised peripheral blood. J is TRBJ1-4 and V is TRBV30; a weak D match, TRBD1 (5 bases). The CDR3 here is CAWTSNGGIEKLFF. The DNA for the CDR3 is TGTGCCTGGACTTCGAACGGGGGGATTGAAAAACTGTTTTTT.